A selection of T cell receptor beta chains follows, all from one sample in a study of T cell responses to AZD1222 COVID-19 vaccine. Assay used: immunoSEQ multiplex PCR; TCRdb lists only in-frame clones, some missing. The sample carries approximately 150,000 clones, approximately 90% recorded once. Sample: peripheral blood, taken on day 0 of AZD1222 vaccination. These receptors originate from an adult in good health. CDR3s include the opening cysteine and the closing phenylalanine or tryptophan. Each record gives: clone size, D gene, V gene, J gene, CDR3 protein, CDR3 DNA. D genes are given only for firm matches. Some rows have no size entry. The others give once, few or many, or a class for an expanded clone.

size: NA
D: TRBD2
V: TRBV14
J: TRBJ2-5
CDR3: CASSHLTSGSVTQYF
DNA: TGTGCCAGCAGCCACCTCACTAGCGGGAGCGTGACCCAGTACTTC

size: NA
D: NA
V: TRBV19
J: TRBJ1-2
CDR3: CASSINNGGSGYTF
DNA: TGTGCCAGTAGTATAAATAACGGGGGTTCGGGCTACACCTTC

size: NA
D: NA
V: TRBV28
J: TRBJ1-2
CDR3: CASSFLRSGYTF
DNA: TGTGCCAGCAGTTTCTTACGTAGTGGCTACACCTTC

size: NA
D: TRBD1
V: TRBV4-1
J: TRBJ1-5
CDR3: CASSQDSQVRTGGAEPQHF
DNA: TGCGCCAGCAGCCAAGATTCCCAAGTCAGGACAGGGGGCGCCGAGCCCCAGCATTTT

size: NA
D: TRBD2
V: TRBV5-1
J: TRBJ2-1
CDR3: CASSATSGNEQFF
DNA: TGCGCCAGCAGCGCCACTAGCGGTAATGAGCAGTTCTTC

size: NA
D: NA
V: TRBV30
J: TRBJ1-2
CDR3: CAWTIGHRYGYTF
DNA: TGTGCCTGGACGATAGGACACCGCTATGGCTACACCTTC

size: NA
D: NA
V: TRBV11-1
J: TRBJ1-1
CDR3: CASSLISTHMNTEAFF
DNA: TGTGCCAGCAGCTTGATCTCTACCCATATGAACACTGAAGCTTTCTTT

size: NA
D: NA
V: TRBV19
J: TRBJ2-7
CDR3: CASSKNSGGRDPKSYEQYF
DNA: TGTGCCAGTAGTAAAAATTCTGGGGGGCGGGACCCCAAATCCTACGAGCAGTACTTC

size: few
D: TRBD2
V: TRBV18
J: TRBJ2-3
CDR3: CASSPGEGGRDTQYF
DNA: TGTGCCAGCTCACCGGGGGAGGGCGGAAGAGATACGCAGTATTTT

size: NA
D: TRBD2
V: TRBV3-1/TRBV3-2
J: TRBJ2-1
CDR3: CASSQGAGGYNEQFF
DNA: TGTGCCAGCAGCCAAGGAGCGGGAGGGTACAATGAGCAGTTCTTC

size: few
D: TRBD1
V: TRBV3-1/TRBV3-2
J: TRBJ1-2
CDR3: CASSLPGQGIVGYTF
DNA: TGTGCCAGCAGCCTTCCGGGACAGGGGATCGTTGGCTACACCTTC

size: NA
D: NA
V: TRBV10-3
J: TRBJ1-5
CDR3: CAISDQGLDNQPQHF
DNA: TGTGCCATCAGTGACCAGGGATTGGACAATCAGCCCCAGCATTTT

size: NA
D: NA
V: TRBV4-3
J: TRBJ1-2
CDR3: CASSQVGNYGYTF
DNA: TGCGCCAGCAGCCAAGTGGGAAACTATGGCTACACCTTC

size: NA
D: NA
V: TRBV11-3
J: TRBJ2-7
CDR3: CASSTDGQSYEQYF
DNA: TGTGCCAGCAGCACGGACGGGCAGAGCTACGAGCAGTACTTC

size: NA
D: NA
V: TRBV19
J: TRBJ1-2
CDR3: CASSMPERKDGYTF
DNA: TGTGCCAGTAGTATGCCTGAGCGGAAGGATGGCTACACCTTC

size: NA
D: NA
V: TRBV28
J: TRBJ1-6
CDR3: CASSPGAGPNSPLHF
DNA: TGTGCCAGCAGTCCGGGGGCCGGACCCAATTCACCCCTCCACTTT

size: NA
D: TRBD2
V: TRBV9
J: TRBJ2-1
CDR3: CASSPKGSGRDEQFF
DNA: TGTGCCAGCAGCCCGAAGGGTAGCGGGAGGGATGAGCAGTTCTTC

size: once
D: NA
V: TRBV28
J: TRBJ2-4
CDR3: CASSLRGVAKNIQYF
DNA: TGTGCCAGCAGTTTAAGGGGGGTAGCCAAAAACATTCAGTACTTC

size: NA
D: NA
V: TRBV28
J: TRBJ2-2
CDR3: CASGGQPTTGELFF
DNA: TGTGCCAGCGGTGGACAGCCGACCACCGGGGAGCTGTTTTTT

size: NA
D: TRBD1
V: TRBV11-2
J: TRBJ1-3
CDR3: CASSRQGSSDTIYF
DNA: TGTGCCAGCAGTAGACAGGGGAGCTCTGACACCATATATTTT

size: NA
D: NA
V: TRBV24-1
J: TRBJ2-3
CDR3: CATSEYGADTQYF
DNA: TGTGCCACCAGTGAGTACGGCGCAGATACGCAGTATTTT

size: NA
D: TRBD2
V: TRBV3-1/TRBV3-2
J: TRBJ2-5
CDR3: CASSQILGTSGKETQYF
DNA: TGTGCCAGCAGCCAAATCCTCGGGACTAGCGGGAAAGAGACCCAGTACTTC

size: NA
D: NA
V: TRBV7-2
J: TRBJ1-6
CDR3: CASSLAFRNSPLHF
DNA: TGTGCCAGCAGCTTAGCGTTTAGGAATTCACCCCTCCACTTT

size: NA
D: TRBD1
V: TRBV4-3
J: TRBJ1-4
CDR3: CASSVQGRANEKLFF
DNA: TGCGCCAGCAGCGTACAGGGGAGGGCTAATGAAAAACTGTTTTTT

size: NA
D: NA
V: TRBV2
J: TRBJ2-2
CDR3: CASSAEEATGELFF
DNA: TGTGCCAGCAGTGCGGAAGAGGCCACCGGGGAGCTGTTTTTT

size: NA
D: TRBD1
V: TRBV19
J: TRBJ1-2
CDR3: CASRMGQGTGYTF
DNA: TGTGCCAGTAGGATGGGACAGGGGACAGGCTACACCTTC

size: NA
D: NA
V: TRBV6-5
J: TRBJ1-5
CDR3: CASSYGRSNQPQHF
DNA: TGTGCCAGCAGTTACGGCCGTAGCAATCAGCCCCAGCATTTT

size: NA
D: NA
V: TRBV5-1
J: TRBJ2-5
CDR3: CASSYGIAYQYQETQYF
DNA: TGCGCCAGCAGCTATGGTATCGCGTACCAGTACCAAGAGACCCAGTACTTC

size: NA
D: TRBD1
V: TRBV5-4
J: TRBJ1-6
CDR3: CASSWDRGPNSPLHF
DNA: TGTGCCAGCAGTTGGGACAGGGGGCCCAATTCACCCCTCCACTTT

size: NA
D: TRBD1
V: TRBV3-1/TRBV3-2
J: TRBJ1-4
CDR3: CASSPGRGQGIEKLFF
DNA: TGTGCCAGCAGCCCCGGCAGAGGACAGGGTATTGAAAAACTGTTTTTT

size: NA
D: NA
V: TRBV10-3
J: TRBJ1-2
CDR3: CAISPPTGNYGYTF
DNA: TGTGCCATCAGTCCACCCACAGGGAACTATGGCTACACCTTC

size: once
D: TRBD2
V: TRBV5-1
J: TRBJ2-7
CDR3: CASSLAVLAGGDEQYF
DNA: TGCGCCAGCAGCTTGGCCGTTCTAGCGGGAGGAGACGAGCAGTACTTC

size: NA
D: NA
V: TRBV15
J: TRBJ1-5
CDR3: CATSRELGSVNQPQHF
DNA: TGTGCCACCAGCAGAGAATTGGGGAGCGTGAATCAGCCCCAGCATTTT

size: NA
D: NA
V: TRBV6-2/TRBV6-3
J: TRBJ2-2
CDR3: CASSYPGELFF
DNA: TGTGCCAGCAGTTACCCCGGGGAGCTGTTTTTT

size: NA
D: TRBD1
V: TRBV28
J: TRBJ1-3
CDR3: CASSSYDRVAGNTIYF
DNA: TGTGCCAGCAGTTCCTACGACAGGGTAGCAGGAAACACCATATATTTT

size: NA
D: TRBD1
V: TRBV28
J: TRBJ1-2
CDR3: CASSFLQGAGTF
DNA: TGTGCCAGCAGTTTTTTGCAGGGGGCGGGTACCTTC

size: NA
D: TRBD1
V: TRBV5-6
J: TRBJ1-1
CDR3: CASSADRGRFTEAFF
DNA: TGTGCCAGCAGCGCCGACAGGGGGCGATTTACTGAAGCTTTCTTT